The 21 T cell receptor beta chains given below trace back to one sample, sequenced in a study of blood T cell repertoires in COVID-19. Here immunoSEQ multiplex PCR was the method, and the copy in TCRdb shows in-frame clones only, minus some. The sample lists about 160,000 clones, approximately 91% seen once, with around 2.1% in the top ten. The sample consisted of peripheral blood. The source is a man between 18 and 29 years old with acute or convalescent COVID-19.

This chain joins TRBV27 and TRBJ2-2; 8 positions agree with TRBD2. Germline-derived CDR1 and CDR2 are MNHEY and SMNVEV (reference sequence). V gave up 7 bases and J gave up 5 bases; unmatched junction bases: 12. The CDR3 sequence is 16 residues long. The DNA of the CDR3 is TGTGCCAGCACACCCCTTCTGATAGCGGGAACCGGGGAGCTGTTTTTT. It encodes CASTPLLIAGTGELFF.

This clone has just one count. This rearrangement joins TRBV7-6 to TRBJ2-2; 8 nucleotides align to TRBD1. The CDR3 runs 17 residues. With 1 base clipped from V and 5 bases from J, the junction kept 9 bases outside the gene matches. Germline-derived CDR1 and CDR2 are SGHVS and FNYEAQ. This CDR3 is CASSLVSGGVYTGELFF. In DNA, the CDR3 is TGTGCCAGCAGCTTAGTGTCAGGGGGCGTTTATACCGGGGAGCTGTTTTTT.

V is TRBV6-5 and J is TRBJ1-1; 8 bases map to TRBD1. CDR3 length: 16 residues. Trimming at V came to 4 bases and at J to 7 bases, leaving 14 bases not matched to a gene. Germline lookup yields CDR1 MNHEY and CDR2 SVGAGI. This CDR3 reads CASSSTYGQGGGEAFF. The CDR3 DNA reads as TGTGCCAGCAGTTCAACCTATGGACAGGGCGGTGGTGAAGCTTTCTTT.

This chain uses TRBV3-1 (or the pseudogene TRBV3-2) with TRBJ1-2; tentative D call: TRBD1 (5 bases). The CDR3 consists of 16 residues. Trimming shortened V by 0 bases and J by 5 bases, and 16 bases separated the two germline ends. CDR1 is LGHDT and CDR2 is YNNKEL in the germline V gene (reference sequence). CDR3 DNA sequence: TGTGCCAGCAGCCAAGAAGGGCAGGGCCGCTGGTATGGCTACACCTTC. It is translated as CASSQEGQGRWYGYTF.

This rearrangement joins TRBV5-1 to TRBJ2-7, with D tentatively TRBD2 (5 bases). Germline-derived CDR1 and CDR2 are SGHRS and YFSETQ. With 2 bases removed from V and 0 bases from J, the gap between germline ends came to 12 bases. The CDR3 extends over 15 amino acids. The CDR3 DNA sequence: TGCGCCAGCAGCTTCCGGGAATTGAGCTCCTACGAGCAGTACTTC. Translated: CASSFRELSSYEQYF.

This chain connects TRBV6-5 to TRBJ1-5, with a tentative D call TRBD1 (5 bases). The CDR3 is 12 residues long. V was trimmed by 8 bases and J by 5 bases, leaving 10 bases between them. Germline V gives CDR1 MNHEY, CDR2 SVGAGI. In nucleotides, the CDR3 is TGTGCCAGCTTCCAGGGTTATCAGCCCCAGCATTTT. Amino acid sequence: CASFQGYQPQHF.

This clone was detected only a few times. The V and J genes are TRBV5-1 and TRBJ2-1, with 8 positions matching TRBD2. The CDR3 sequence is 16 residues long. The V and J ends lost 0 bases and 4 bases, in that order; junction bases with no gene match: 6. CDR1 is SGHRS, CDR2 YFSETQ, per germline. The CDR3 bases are TGCGCCAGCAGCTTGGAGCCTAGCGGGTCTTACAATGAGCAGTTCTTC. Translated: CASSLEPSGSYNEQFF.

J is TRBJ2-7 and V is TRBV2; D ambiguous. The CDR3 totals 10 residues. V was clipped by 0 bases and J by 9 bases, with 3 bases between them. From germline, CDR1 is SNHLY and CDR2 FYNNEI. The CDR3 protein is CASSEASQYF. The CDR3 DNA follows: TGTGCCAGCAGTGAAGCCTCGCAGTACTTC.

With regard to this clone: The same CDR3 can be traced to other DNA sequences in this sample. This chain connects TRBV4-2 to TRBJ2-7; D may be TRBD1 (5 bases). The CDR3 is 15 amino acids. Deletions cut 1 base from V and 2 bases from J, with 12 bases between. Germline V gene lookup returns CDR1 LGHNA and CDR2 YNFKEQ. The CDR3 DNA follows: TGTGCCAGCAGCCAAGTTCAGGGCGAAACCTACGAGCAGTACTTC. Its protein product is CASSQVQGETYEQYF.

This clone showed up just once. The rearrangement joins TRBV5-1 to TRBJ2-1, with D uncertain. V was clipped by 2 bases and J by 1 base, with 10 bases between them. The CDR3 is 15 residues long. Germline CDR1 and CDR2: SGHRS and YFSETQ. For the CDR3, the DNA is TGCGCCAGCAGCTTACTACACGTATCCTACAATGAGCAGTTCTTC. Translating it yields CASSLLHVSYNEQFF.

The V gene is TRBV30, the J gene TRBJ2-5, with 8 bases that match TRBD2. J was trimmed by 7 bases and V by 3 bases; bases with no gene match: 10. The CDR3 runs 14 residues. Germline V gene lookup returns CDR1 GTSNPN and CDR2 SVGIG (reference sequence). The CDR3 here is CAWSSGGLVLTQYF. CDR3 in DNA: TGTGCCTGGAGCTCGGGGGGGCTAGTGTTGACCCAGTACTTC.

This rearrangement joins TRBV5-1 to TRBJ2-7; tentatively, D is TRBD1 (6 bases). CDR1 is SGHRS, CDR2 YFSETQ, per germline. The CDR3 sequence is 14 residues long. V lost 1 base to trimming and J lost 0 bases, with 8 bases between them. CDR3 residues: CASSLTGSSYEQYF. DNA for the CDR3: TGCGCCAGCAGCTTGACAGGGTCCTCCTACGAGCAGTACTTC.

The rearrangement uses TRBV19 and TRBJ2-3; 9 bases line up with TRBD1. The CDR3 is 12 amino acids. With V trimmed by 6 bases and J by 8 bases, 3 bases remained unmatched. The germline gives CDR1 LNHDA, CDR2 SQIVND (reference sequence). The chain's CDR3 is CASSPGQGTQYF. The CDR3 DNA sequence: TGTGCCAGTAGCCCGGGACAGGGTACGCAGTATTTT.

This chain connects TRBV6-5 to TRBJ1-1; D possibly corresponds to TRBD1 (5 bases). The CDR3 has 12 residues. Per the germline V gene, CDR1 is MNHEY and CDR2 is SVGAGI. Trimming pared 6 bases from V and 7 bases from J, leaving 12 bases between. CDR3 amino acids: CASRDKLYEAFF. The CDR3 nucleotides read TGTGCCAGCAGGGACAAGTTATATGAAGCTTTCTTT.

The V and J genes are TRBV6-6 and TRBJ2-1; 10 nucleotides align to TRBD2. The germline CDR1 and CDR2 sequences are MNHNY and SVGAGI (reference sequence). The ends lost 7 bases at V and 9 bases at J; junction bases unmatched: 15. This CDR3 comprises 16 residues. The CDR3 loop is CASTGRLAGEFAEQFF. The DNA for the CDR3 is TGTGCCAGCACCGGTCGTCTAGCGGGAGAATTCGCTGAGCAGTTCTTC.

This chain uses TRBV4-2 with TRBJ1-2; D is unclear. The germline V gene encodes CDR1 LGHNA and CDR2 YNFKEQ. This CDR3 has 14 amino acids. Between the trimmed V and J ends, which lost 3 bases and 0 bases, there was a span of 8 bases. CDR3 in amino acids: CASSQETTNYGYTF. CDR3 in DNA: TGTGCCAGCAGCCAGGAGACCACTAACTATGGCTACACCTTC.

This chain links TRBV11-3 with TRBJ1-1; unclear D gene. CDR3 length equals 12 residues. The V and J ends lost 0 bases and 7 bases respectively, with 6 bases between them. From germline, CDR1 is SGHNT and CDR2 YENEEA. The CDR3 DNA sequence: TGTGCCAGCAGCTTAGATGACAATGAAGCTTTCTTT. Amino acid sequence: CASSLDDNEAFF.

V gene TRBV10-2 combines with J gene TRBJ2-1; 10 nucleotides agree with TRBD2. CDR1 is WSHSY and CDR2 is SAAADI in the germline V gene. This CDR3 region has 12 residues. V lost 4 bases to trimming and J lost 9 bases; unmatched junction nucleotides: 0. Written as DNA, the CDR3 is TGCGCCAGCAGTGTAGCGGGGGGTGAGCAGTTCTTC. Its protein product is CASSVAGGEQFF.

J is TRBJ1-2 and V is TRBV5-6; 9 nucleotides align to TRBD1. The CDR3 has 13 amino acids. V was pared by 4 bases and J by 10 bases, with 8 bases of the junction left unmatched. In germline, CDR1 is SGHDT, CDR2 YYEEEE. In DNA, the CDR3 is TGTGCCAGCAGCCAGGGACAGGGCCGATTCTACACCTTC. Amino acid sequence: CASSQGQGRFYTF.

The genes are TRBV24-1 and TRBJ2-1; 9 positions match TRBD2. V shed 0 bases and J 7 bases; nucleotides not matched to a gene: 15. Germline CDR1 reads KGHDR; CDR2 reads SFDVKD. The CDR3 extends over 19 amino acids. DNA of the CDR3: TGTGCCACCAGTGATTTGGCTGGGGAGCGAGCGGGAGGTAGAAATGAGCAGTTCTTC. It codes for CATSDLAGERAGGRNEQFF.

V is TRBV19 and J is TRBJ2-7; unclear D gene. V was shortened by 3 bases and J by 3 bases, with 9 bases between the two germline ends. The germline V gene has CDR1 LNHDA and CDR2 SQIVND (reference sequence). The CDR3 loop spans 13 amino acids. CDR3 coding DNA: TGTGCCAGTAGTATTGGTACTGACTACGAGCAGTACTTC. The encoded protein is CASSIGTDYEQYF.